This TCR beta chain was recorded in a study of cytomegalovirus exposure and HLA in healthy donors. Study summary: Some 80 million unique TCRs from HLA-typed donors were held in an early data release.

The PCR contained 60 Vbeta and 13 Jbeta primers. As handled by the study authors: Around 12 million of about 80 million unique TCR beta chains were shared, per a later count. Sequenced by immunoSEQ multiplex PCR; TCRdb stores in-frame clones only, minus some. V and J calls and clone size are those listed in that table; D and trimming were worked out from the DNA. The profile shows approximately 150,000 clones, almost 80% of them singletons. CDR1 and CDR2 from the germline V gene are SEHNR and FQNEAQ (reference sequence). Trimming removed 3 bases from V and 6 bases from J, with 9 bases in between. The CDR3 loop spans 12 amino acids. This clone was seen a handful of times.

Sequenced sample: PBMCs. The clonotype originates from a male donor in good health and CMV-seronegative. The chain uses TRBV7-9 and TRBJ2-7; tentatively, D is TRBD2 (5 bases). The CDR3 here is CASSFGGSEQYF. The CDR3 nucleotides read TGTGCCAGCAGCTTTGGAGGATCCGAGCAGTACTTC.